The TCR beta chain under discussion was sequenced for a study of Ad26.COV2.S vaccination and SARS-CoV-2 variants. Points from the study as a whole: For non-spike TCRs, breadth in vaccine recipients resembled that in placebo recipients.

A remark on this clone: What it binds is unknown.

Only in-frame clones appear in the TCRdb table, and some are missing; sequencing was by immunoSEQ multiplex PCR. This sample has about 350,000 clones; around 89% occur once, and the top ten carry approximately 5%. Treatment of the sample: over 15 received Ad26.COV2.S at low or high dose, single or two shots; 5 received placebo; per-sample allocation not given. After the first vaccine or placebo injection, samples were drawn on day 63. The individual, an adult aged 18-55 years, was a donor in Boston. The receptor was derived from a person aged 18-65 years who received the Ad26.COV2.S COVID-19 vaccine or a placebo. Sequenced here: peripheral blood, sampled in a trial of Ad26.COV2.S vaccine versus placebo.

CDR3 bases: TGCGCCAGCAGCTCCGGGACTAGCGGGGGAAGTGAGCAGTTCTTC. Its protein product is CASSSGTSGGSEQFF. The genes are TRBV5-1 and TRBJ2-1; 14 positions agree with TRBD2. J lost 9 bases, V lost 3 bases, and 5 bases had no gene match. CDR3 length: 15 residues. Germline V gene data show CDR1 as SGHRS and CDR2 as YFSETQ.